Shown below are 19 T cell receptor beta chains from a single sample sequenced in a study of graft-versus-host responses after intestinal transplantation. The assay was immunoSEQ multiplex PCR, and TCRdb's table has in-frame clones only and misses some. This repertoire shows about 57,000 clones, over 85% found once; its top ten account for roughly 1.5%. The sequenced sample was PBMCs, obtained 26 days after transplant. Source of these receptors: a human patient who received an intestinal transplant, so some T cells may come from the graft donor.

This clone is a singleton in its sample. V is TRBV2 and J is TRBJ1-5; D uncertain. V shed 5 bases and J shed 4 bases, with 9 bases lying between them. The CDR3 covers 13 residues. Germline-derived CDR1 and CDR2 are SNHLY and FYNNEI. The CDR3 DNA reads TGTGCCAGCAGTATCGGGATTAATCAGCCCCAGCATTTT. Translation gives CASSIGINQPQHF.

The V gene is TRBV5-4, the J gene TRBJ1-1; no reliable D call. The CDR3 totals 14 residues. Germline CDR1 SGHNT, CDR2 YYREEE (reference sequence). V was pared by 1 base and J by 8 bases, with 15 bases between. CDR3 in amino acids: CASSLWAPRMEAFF. In DNA, the CDR3 is TGTGCCAGCAGCTTGTGGGCCCCCCGGATGGAAGCTTTCTTT.

The chain uses TRBV6-1 and TRBJ2-5; tentative D call: TRBD1 (6 bases). The CDR3 runs 16 residues. Germline CDR1 reads MNHNS; CDR2 reads SASEGT. Trimming took 3 bases from V and 2 from J, leaving 16 bases between them. Written as DNA, the CDR3 is TGTGCCAGCAGTGACTTAATTTGGACAGTGCAAGAGACCCAGTACTTC. As protein: CASSDLIWTVQETQYF.

The rearrangement links TRBV5-6 to TRBJ1-5, with D maybe TRBD1 (6 bases). The CDR3 length is 14 residues. V was pared by 2 bases and J by 8 bases, with 14 bases between. CDR1 and CDR2 (germline): SGHDT, YYEEEE. The CDR3 DNA follows: TGTGCCAGCAGCTTTAGAGGGGGTATGGAGCCCCAGCATTTT. Protein sequence: CASSFRGGMEPQHF.

The table lists this clone with a count of one. The chain joins TRBV28 to TRBJ1-1; 9 bases fit TRBD1. V trimming: 3 bases; J trimming: 5 bases; junction bases outside the gene matches: 4. The CDR3 consists of 14 residues. CDR1 and CDR2 from the germline V gene are MDHEN and SYDVKM. The CDR3 DNA is TGTGCCAGCAGTTTGGGACAGGGTCAAACTGAAGCTTTCTTT. It yields the protein CASSLGQGQTEAFF.

The V gene is TRBV5-1, the J gene TRBJ2-7, with 10 bases matching TRBD1. V trimming: 3 bases; J trimming: 3 bases; junction bases outside the gene matches: 6. CDR1 and CDR2 (germline): SGHRS, YFSETQ. The CDR3 is 15 amino acids. The CDR3 bases are TGCGCCAGCAGCTGGGGCCGGGACAGGGGCTACGAGCAGTACTTC. Translating it yields CASSWGRDRGYEQYF.

The genes are TRBV27 and TRBJ2-1, with a weak D call TRBD2 (7 bases). This CDR3 has 18 amino acids. Germline CDR1 and CDR2: MNHEY and SMNVEV (reference sequence). The V and J ends lost 5 bases and 4 bases respectively, with 24 bases between them. CDR3 residues: CASSPWGGDTSGYNEQFF. The CDR3 DNA sequence: TGTGCCAGCAGTCCCTGGGGGGGCGATACAAGTGGATACAATGAGCAGTTCTTC.

The chain carries TRBV5-5 and TRBJ2-7; D is perhaps TRBD1 (6 bases). Trimming took off 2 bases at V and 5 bases at J, with 8 bases between the two ends. The CDR3 contains 12 residues. Germline V CDR1 and CDR2: SGHKS, YYEKEE (reference sequence). As DNA, the CDR3 is TGTGCCAGCAGCTTCGGACAGAACGAGCAGTACGTC. Its translation: CASSFGQNEQYV.

The chain joins TRBV27 to TRBJ2-1, with a tentative D call TRBD2 (6 bases). Germline V gene data show CDR1 as MNHEY and CDR2 as SMNVEV (reference sequence). This CDR3 has 12 amino acids. Trimming left V 10 bases short and J 9 bases short, with 16 bases between. DNA for the CDR3: TGTGCCATAGGGGTACTAGCTAGTGAGCAGTTCTTC. This gives the protein CAIGVLASEQFF.

V and J are TRBV2 and TRBJ2-7; D might be TRBD2 (5 bases). The CDR3 spans 13 residues. Germline loops: CDR1 SNHLY, CDR2 FYNNEI. Between the trimmed V and J ends, which lost 0 bases and 9 bases, there was a span of 12 bases. The CDR3 sequence is CASSEAPGTGQYF. CDR3 DNA sequence: TGTGCCAGCAGTGAAGCGCCGGGAACCGGGCAGTACTTC.

About this clone: Other nucleotide sequences from this sample produce the same CDR3. The V and J genes are TRBV5-6 and TRBJ1-1, with D unclear. This CDR3 has 12 residues. Germline-derived CDR1 and CDR2 are SGHDT and YYEEEE. V was cut by 1 base and J by 5 bases, with 6 bases left in between. CDR3 sequence (DNA): TGTGCCAGCAGCTTGCGCGGAACTGAAGCTTTCTTT. This translates into CASSLRGTEAFF.

This clone was counted between two and nine times. The chain links TRBV6-6 to TRBJ2-7; the match to TRBD1 covers 9 bases. V shed 6 bases and J 3 bases; nucleotides not matched to a gene: 6. The CDR3 runs 14 residues. Germline V gene data show CDR1 as MNHNY and CDR2 as SVGAGI (reference sequence). In DNA, the CDR3 is TGTGCCAGCAGCCAATACAGGGGGCTCTACGAGCAGTACTTC. It codes for CASSQYRGLYEQYF.

This chain uses TRBV28 with TRBJ2-7, with TRBD1 identical over 8 bases. This CDR3 has 13 amino acids. Germline V gene sequence: CDR1 MDHEN, CDR2 SYDVKM. The J segment lost 5 bases and the V segment lost 5 bases, leaving 5 bases of the junction unmatched. The CDR3 sequence is CASSEDRADEQYF. CDR3 in DNA: TGTGCCAGCAGTGAGGACAGGGCTGACGAGCAGTACTTC.

The chain combines TRBV4-3 with TRBJ2-7; TRBD2 agrees at 7 bases. The CDR3 is 13 residues long. V was pared by 0 bases and J by 5 bases, with 1 base of the junction left unmatched. Germline V gene lookup returns CDR1 LGHNA and CDR2 YSLEER. The CDR3 nucleotides read TGCGCCAGCAGCCAAGATCGGGGGGACGAGCAGTACGTC. Its translation is CASSQDRGDEQYV.

The chain recombines TRBV18 with TRBJ2-2; 8 nucleotides match TRBD2. The ends lost 6 bases at V and 4 bases at J; junction bases unmatched: 4. Germline values: CDR1 KGHSH, CDR2 LQKENI. CDR3 size: 14 residues. CDR3 residues: CASSPGTSTGELFF. The DNA for the CDR3 is TGTGCCAGCTCCCCCGGGACTAGCACCGGGGAGCTGTTTTTT.

This chain connects TRBV6-5 to TRBJ1-2; TRBD1 aligns across 7 bases. Losses at the gene ends were 5 bases for V and 6 bases for J; bases not matched to a gene: 3. CDR1 is MNHEY and CDR2 is SVGAGI in the germline V gene. The CDR3 runs 12 residues. The CDR3 nucleotides are TGTGCCAGCAGTGACAGGGTGGATGGCTACACCTTC. It codes for CASSDRVDGYTF.

This chain joins TRBV2 and TRBJ1-6, with 12 bases aligning to TRBD1. This CDR3 spans 16 amino acids. Germline V gene data show CDR1 as SNHLY and CDR2 as FYNNEI. Unmatched junction bases numbered 8, after V lost 6 bases and J lost 8 bases. The CDR3 sequence: CASSGRDRGPDSPLHF. CDR3 DNA: TGTGCCAGCAGCGGCCGGGACAGGGGGCCTGATTCACCCCTCCACTTT.

V is TRBV2 and J is TRBJ1-2, with D unclear. CDR3 length equals 10 residues. CDR1 and CDR2 from the germline V gene are SNHLY and FYNNEI. With 6 bases removed from V and 8 bases from J, the gap between germline ends came to 7 bases. CDR3 DNA: TGTGCCAGCAGAGCGGGAGGCTACACCTTC. Residues: CASRAGGYTF.

This clone was found once. The rearrangement uses TRBV27 and TRBJ2-7; possibly TRBD2 for D (6 bases). Germline V CDR1 and CDR2: MNHEY, SMNVEV (reference sequence). CDR3 length equals 14 residues. Trimming stripped 5 bases from V and 6 bases from J, with 17 bases between. The CDR3 coding sequence is TGTGCCAGCAGTCCTAGCGCGGGAAGGGTCGAGCAGTACTTC. Its translation: CASSPSAGRVEQYF.